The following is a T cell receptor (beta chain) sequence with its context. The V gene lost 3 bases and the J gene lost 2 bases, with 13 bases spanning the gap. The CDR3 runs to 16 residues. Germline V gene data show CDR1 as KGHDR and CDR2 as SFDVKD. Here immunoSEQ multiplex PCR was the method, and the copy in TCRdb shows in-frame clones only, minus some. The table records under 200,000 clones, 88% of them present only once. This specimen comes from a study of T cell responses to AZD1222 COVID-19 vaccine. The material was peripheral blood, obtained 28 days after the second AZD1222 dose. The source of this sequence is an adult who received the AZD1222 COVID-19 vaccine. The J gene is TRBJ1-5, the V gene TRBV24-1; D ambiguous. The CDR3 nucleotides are TGTGCCACCAGTGATGCGTCCCCAGGTGGCAATCAGCCCCAGCATTTT. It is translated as CATSDASPGGNQPQHF.